This section outlines one T cell receptor (beta chain) sequence together with its context. The source of the sample is a study of blood T cell repertoires in COVID-19. Overall study context: PBMCs, B-cell-depleted T cells, or T cells provided the cDNA or gDNA that made up the material.

Authors' methods: Amplification with reference gene primers provided the estimates of nucleated cell counts. Produced via immunoSEQ multiplex PCR; TCRdb's table is partial and in-frame only. The V and J calls and clone size were taken over from that table, and D and trimming were inferred from the DNA. The sample carries approximately 230,000 clones, approximately 79% recorded once. V gave up 2 bases and J gave up 0 bases, with 11 bases separating them. The CDR3 extends over 16 amino acids. Germline-derived CDR1 and CDR2 are MGHRA and YSYEKL. The chain links TRBV4-1 to TRBJ1-3, with D possibly being TRBD1 (6 bases). Specimen: peripheral blood. The sequence was obtained from a woman aged 40-49 years with active or convalescent COVID-19. CDR3 protein: CASSQPTGHSGNTIYF. The DNA of the CDR3 is TGCGCCAGCAGCCAACCGACAGGCCACTCTGGAAACACCATATATTTT.